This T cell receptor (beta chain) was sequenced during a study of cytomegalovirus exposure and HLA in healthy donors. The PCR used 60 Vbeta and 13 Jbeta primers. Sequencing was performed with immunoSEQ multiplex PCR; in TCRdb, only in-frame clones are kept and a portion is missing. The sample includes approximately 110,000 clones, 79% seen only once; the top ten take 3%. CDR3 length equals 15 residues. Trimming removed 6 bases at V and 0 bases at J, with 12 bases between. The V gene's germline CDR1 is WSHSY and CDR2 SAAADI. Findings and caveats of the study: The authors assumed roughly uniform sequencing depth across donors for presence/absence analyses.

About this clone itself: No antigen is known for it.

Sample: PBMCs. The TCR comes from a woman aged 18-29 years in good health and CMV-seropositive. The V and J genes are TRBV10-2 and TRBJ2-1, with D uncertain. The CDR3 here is CASRSATSSYNEQFF. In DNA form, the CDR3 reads TGCGCCAGCAGGTCCGCGACTTCCTCCTACAATGAGCAGTTCTTC.